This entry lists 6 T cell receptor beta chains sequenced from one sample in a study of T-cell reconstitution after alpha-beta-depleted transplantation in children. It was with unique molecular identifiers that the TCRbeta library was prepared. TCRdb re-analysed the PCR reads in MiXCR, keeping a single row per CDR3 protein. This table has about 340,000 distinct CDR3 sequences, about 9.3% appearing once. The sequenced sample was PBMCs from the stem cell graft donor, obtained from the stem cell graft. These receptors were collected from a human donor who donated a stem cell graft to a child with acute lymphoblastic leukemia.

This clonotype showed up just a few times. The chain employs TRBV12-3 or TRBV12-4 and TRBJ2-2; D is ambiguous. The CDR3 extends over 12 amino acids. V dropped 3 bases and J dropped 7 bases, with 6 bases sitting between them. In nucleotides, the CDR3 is TGTGCCAGCAGTTTTTTTGACGGGGAGCTGTTTTTT. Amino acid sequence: CASSFFDGELFF.

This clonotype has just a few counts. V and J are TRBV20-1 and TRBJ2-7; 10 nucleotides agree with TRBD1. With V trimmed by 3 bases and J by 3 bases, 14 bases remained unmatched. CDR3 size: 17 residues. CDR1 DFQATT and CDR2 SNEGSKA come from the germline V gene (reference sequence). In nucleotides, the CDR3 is TGCAGTGCTAGGTCTCCGGTGAGGACAGGGGGGCTCTACGAGCAGTACTTC. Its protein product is CSARSPVRTGGLYEQYF.

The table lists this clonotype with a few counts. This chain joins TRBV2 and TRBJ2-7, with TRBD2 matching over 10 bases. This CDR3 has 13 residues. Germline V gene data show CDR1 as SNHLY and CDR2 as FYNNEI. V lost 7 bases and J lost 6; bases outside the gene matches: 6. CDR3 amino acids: CASTGTSAGEQYF. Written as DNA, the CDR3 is TGTGCCAGCACGGGGACTAGCGCGGGCGAGCAGTACTTC. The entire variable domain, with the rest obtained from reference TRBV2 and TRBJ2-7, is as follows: EPEVTQTPSHQVTQMGQEVILRCVPISNHLYFYWYRQILGQKVEFLVSFYNNEISEKSEIFDDQFSVERPDGSNFTLKIRSTKLEDSAMYFCASTGTSAGEQYFGPGTRLTVT.

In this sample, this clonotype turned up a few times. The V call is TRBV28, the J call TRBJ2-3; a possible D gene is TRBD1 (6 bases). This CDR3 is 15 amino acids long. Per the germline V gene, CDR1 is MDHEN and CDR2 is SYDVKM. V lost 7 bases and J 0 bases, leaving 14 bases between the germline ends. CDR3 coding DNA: TGTGCCAGCAACCCGGGACAAACCAGCACAGATACGCAGTATTTT. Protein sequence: CASNPGQTSTDTQYF.

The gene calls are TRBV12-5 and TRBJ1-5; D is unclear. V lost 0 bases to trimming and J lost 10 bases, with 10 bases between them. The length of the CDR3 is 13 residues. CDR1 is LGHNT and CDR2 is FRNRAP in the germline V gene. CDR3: CASGLVEVFPQHF. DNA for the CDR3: TGTGCTAGTGGTTTGGTAGAAGTTTTCCCCCAGCATTTT.

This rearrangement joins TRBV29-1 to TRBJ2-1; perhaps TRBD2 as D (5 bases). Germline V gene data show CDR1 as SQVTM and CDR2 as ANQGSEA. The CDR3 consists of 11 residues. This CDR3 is CSAGNYNEQFF. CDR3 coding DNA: TGCAGTGCCGGGAACTACAATGAGCAGTTCTTC.